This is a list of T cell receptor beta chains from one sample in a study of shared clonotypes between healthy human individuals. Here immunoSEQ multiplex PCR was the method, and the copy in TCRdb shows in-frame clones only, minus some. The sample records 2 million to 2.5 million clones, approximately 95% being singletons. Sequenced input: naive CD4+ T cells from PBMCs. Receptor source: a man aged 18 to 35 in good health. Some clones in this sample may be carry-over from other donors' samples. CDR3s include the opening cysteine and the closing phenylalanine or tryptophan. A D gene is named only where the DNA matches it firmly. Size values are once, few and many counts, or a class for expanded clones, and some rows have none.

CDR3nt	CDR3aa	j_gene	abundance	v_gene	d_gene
TGCGCCAGCAGCGCAACCGGGACAGGGGGCTCCCTCGCCTACTTC	CASSATGTGGSLAYF	TRBJ2-7	once	TRBV5-1	TRBD1
TGCGCCAGCAGCCCGGGGGGACAGAGCTACGAGCAGTACTTC	CASSPGGQSYEQYF	TRBJ2-7	-	TRBV5-1	-
TGTGCCAGCAGCTTAGGCCGGGGAAATAGCTACAATGAGCAGTTCTTC	CASSLGRGNSYNEQFF	TRBJ2-1	once	TRBV11-3	-
TGTGCCACCAGCACAGGTCGCGGTCAGCCCCAGCATTTT	CATSTGRGQPQHF	TRBJ1-5	-	TRBV15	-
TGCAGCGTTCTGACAGACAGGTACTCCTACGAGCAGTACTTC	CSVLTDRYSYEQYF	TRBJ2-7	once	TRBV29-1	-
TGTGCCAGCAGCGCGGGACTAGAATCCTACGAGCAGTACTTC	CASSAGLESYEQYF	TRBJ2-7	-	TRBV9	TRBD2
TGTGCCAGCTCACGCCAGGGGGGCAATGAGCAGTTCTTC	CASSRQGGNEQFF	TRBJ2-1	once	TRBV18	-
TGTGCCAGTAGTATTGTTAGCGGGTTAAGGTACAATGAGCAGTTCTTC	CASSIVSGLRYNEQFF	TRBJ2-1	-	TRBV19	TRBD2
TGTGCCAGCAGCGGCGACATAGACCCAGGCTACACCTTC	CASSGDIDPGYTF	TRBJ1-2	-	TRBV7-3	-
TGCGCCAGCAGCTTGTCGGGGACACTCACAGATACGCAGTATTTT	CASSLSGTLTDTQYF	TRBJ2-3	-	TRBV5-1	-
TGTGCCAGCAGTGTAGGGGGATTAGGCAATCAGCCCCAGCATTTT	CASSVGGLGNQPQHF	TRBJ1-5	-	TRBV6-1	-
TGTGCCAGCAGTTTACCAAACTTAGAGCCCCAGCATTTT	CASSLPNLEPQHF	TRBJ1-5	-	TRBV28	-
TGTGCCAGCAGCCCGCAGTCTGGGACTCCTTACAATGAGCAGTTCTTC	CASSPQSGTPYNEQFF	TRBJ2-1	-	TRBV5-4	-
TGTGCCTGGAGCAGAAGCGGGAGTGTTAATGAGCAGTTCTTC	CAWSRSGSVNEQFF	TRBJ2-1	-	TRBV30	TRBD2
TGTGCCAGCAAGTGGGCGGAGTCCTACAATGAGCAGTTCTTC	CASKWAESYNEQFF	TRBJ2-1	-	TRBV28	-
TGCGCCAGCAGTGAGTCACGGAATGCAACTAATGAAAAACTGTTTTTT	CASSESRNATNEKLFF	TRBJ1-4	-	TRBV10-1	-
TGTGCCAGCAGCTTATTGGGACGGATCCCCCCATGGCACGAGCAGTACTTC	CASSLLGRIPPWHEQYF	TRBJ2-7	-	TRBV7-2	-